One T cell receptor beta chain is described in this entry. What it binds is unknown. A sample-barcoded 5' primer and a J-beta primer mix were used in a second PCR of roughly 7 to 12 cycles. TCRdb independently ran MiXCR on the 5' RACE reads; one entry per CDR3 protein. The sample contains 800,000 to 950,000 distinct CDR3 sequences, roughly 43% of which appear only once. The entry originates in a study of blood T cells in healthy people across ages. Whole-study findings and limits: Per million T cells, the diversity of TCR beta decreased roughly linearly as age advanced. Calculation of diversity from one million T cells yielded estimates considered to be underestimates.

V lost 5 bases, J lost 0 bases, and 17 bases lay in between. Germline values: CDR1 DFQATT, CDR2 SNEGSKA (reference sequence). CDR3 length equals 16 residues. This clonotype was obtained from a young man in good health. V and J are TRBV20-1 and TRBJ2-1, with D maybe TRBD1 (6 bases). The sequenced sample consisted of blood. The CDR3 reads CSAEKPQGISYNEQFF. Here the CDR3 DNA reads TGCAGTGCTGAAAAACCACAGGGCATCTCCTACAATGAGCAGTTCTTC.